The rows below give T cell receptor beta chains drawn from one sample of a study of vaccination effects on CD4 cells after COVID-19. Generated by immunoSEQ multiplex PCR, the TCRdb table keeps only in-frame clones and is missing some. The sample has tens of thousands of clones; approximately 75% are singletons. These TCRs' antigens remain unknown. The sample was CD4+ T cells from PBMCs cultured without peptide, taken before COVID-19 vaccination. Receptors originate from a human donor who received a COVID-19 vaccine. CDR3s include the opening cysteine and the closing phenylalanine or tryptophan. D genes are given only for firm matches. Size values are once, few and many counts, or a class for expanded clones, and some rows have none.

>NA|TRBJ1-1|TRBV7-9|NA
TGTGCCAGCAGCTTTGCCCCTAGGAACACTGAAGCTTTCTTT
CASSFAPRNTEAFF
>NA|TRBJ1-1|TRBV3-1/TRBV3-2|NA
TGTGCCAGCAGCCAAGGCGATCAAGGAGCTTTCTTT
CASSQGDQGAFF
>few|TRBJ1-5|TRBV6-6|TRBD1
TGTGCCAGCAGCGGGACAGGTAGCAATCAGCCCCAGCATTTT
CASSGTGSNQPQHF
>NA|TRBJ2-5|TRBV28|NA
TGTGCCAGCAGGCGATCCGGGACGGGACAAGAGACCCAGTACTTC
CASRRSGTGQETQYF
>NA|TRBJ2-1|TRBV18|NA
TGTGCCAGCTCACCAGACGACAATGAGCAGTTCTTC
CASSPDDNEQFF
>NA|TRBJ1-1|TRBV29-1|TRBD1
TGCAGCGTTGGACTCGGGACAGAGAACACTGAAGCTTTCTTT
CSVGLGTENTEAFF
>NA|TRBJ2-7|TRBV5-1|NA
TGCGCCAGCAGCTTGGGTACAGACCATATCTACGAGCAGTACTTC
CASSLGTDHIYEQYF
>few|TRBJ1-1|TRBV7-9|NA
TGTGCCAGCAGCCCCACTGCACGTAACACTGAAGCTTTCTTT
CASSPTARNTEAFF
>once|TRBJ1-1|TRBV29-1|TRBD1
TGCAGCGTTGAAGGAGGGGGGACAGGGATAGGCACTGAAGCTTTCTTT
CSVEGGGTGIGTEAFF
>once|TRBJ1-1|TRBV5-1|NA
TGCGCCAGCAGCTTAGGGCACCTCACGAACACTGAAGCTTTCTTT
CASSLGHLTNTEAFF
>NA|TRBJ2-1|TRBV11-2|NA
TGTGCCAGCAGCTTAGATCCCTCTAATGAGCAGTTCTTC
CASSLDPSNEQFF
>NA|TRBJ2-1|TRBV6-5|TRBD1
TGTGCCAGCACCGGGACAGCCTACAATGAGCAGTTCTTC
CASTGTAYNEQFF
>NA|TRBJ1-3|TRBV5-4|NA
TGTGCCAGCAGCGCGGGCCGTCCTGAGGGAAACACCATATATTTT
CASSAGRPEGNTIYF
>NA|TRBJ1-6|TRBV2|TRBD1
TGTGCCAGCAGTCGGGACAGCCCTGGGCTTAATTCACCCCTCCACTTT
CASSRDSPGLNSPLHF
>NA|TRBJ2-7|TRBV7-2|TRBD2
TGTGCCAGCAGCAGGACTAGCGGGAGTTACGAGCAGTACTTC
CASSRTSGSYEQYF
>NA|TRBJ1-2|TRBV6-5|TRBD1
TGTGCCAGCAGTTACATGAGACAGGGGCATGGCTACACCTTC
CASSYMRQGHGYTF
>NA|TRBJ2-2|TRBV3-1/TRBV3-2|TRBD1
TGTGCCAGCAGCGCCCGGGACAGGGGGCAAACCGGGGAGCTGTTTTTT
CASSARDRGQTGELFF
>NA|TRBJ2-1|TRBV5-6|TRBD2
TGTGCCAGCAGCGCCCGGGTAGCGGGTAATGAGCAGTTCTTC
CASSARVAGNEQFF